What follows describes a single TCR beta chain. Per the authors' pipeline: It was from reference gene primer amplification that nucleated cell counts were estimated. Generated by immunoSEQ multiplex PCR, the TCRdb table keeps only in-frame clones and is missing some. V, J and clone size were drawn from that table, and D and trimming were deduced from the DNA. Seen here are fewer than 500,000 clones, approximately 90% observed once, and the top ten hold 1.4%. The data originate from a study of blood T cell repertoires in COVID-19. The CDR3 runs 16 residues. CDR1 and CDR2 from the germline V gene are LNHDA and SQIVND (reference sequence). V lost 0 bases to trimming and J lost 3 bases; unmatched junction nucleotides: 4.

The chain has TRBV19 and TRBJ1-4; 7 bases are shared with TRBD1. Sequencing was carried out using peripheral blood. The clonotype originates from a woman between 25 and 40 years old with active or convalescent COVID-19. Here the CDR3 reads CASSIDITGANEKLFF. DNA for the CDR3: TGTGCCAGTAGTATAGATATAACAGGGGCTAATGAAAAACTGTTTTTT.